Detailed here is one TCR beta chain. The CDR3 contains 13 residues. No T cells were sorted before total RNA was taken from whole blood. TCR libraries each used about 3.5 ug of total RNA. For each CDR3 protein, TCRdb gives one entry from its re-call of the 5' RACE reads, without DNA. Its table lists approximately 400,000 distinct CDR3 sequences. This specimen belongs to a study of monozygotic twins with inflammatory bowel disease. Sequencing was performed on blood. V usage is TRBV12-3 or TRBV12-4 and J usage is TRBJ1-2; TCRdb reports TRBD1, a call that lacks DNA to check it against. The sequence came from a human donor with ulcerative colitis or Crohn's disease, or a healthy co-twin of an affected twin (not recorded which). CDR3 sequence reads: CASIPGPIGGYTF.